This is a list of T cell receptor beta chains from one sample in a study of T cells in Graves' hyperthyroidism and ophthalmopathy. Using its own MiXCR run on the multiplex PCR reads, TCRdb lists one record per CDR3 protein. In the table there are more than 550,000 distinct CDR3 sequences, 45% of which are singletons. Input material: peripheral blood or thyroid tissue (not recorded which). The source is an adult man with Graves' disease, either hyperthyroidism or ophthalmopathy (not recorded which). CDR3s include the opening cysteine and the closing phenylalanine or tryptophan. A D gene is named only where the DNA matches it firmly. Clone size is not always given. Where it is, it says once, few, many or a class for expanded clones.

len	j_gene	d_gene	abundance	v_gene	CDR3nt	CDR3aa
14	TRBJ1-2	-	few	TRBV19	TGTGCCAGCCATAACTCGGGGGGGAGCTATGGCTACACCTTC	CASHNSGGSYGYTF
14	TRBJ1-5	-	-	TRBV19	TGTGCCAGTAGTATTGGGTTGAGCAATCAGCCCCAGCATTTT	CASSIGLSNQPQHF
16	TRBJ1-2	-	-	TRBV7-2	TGTGCCAGCAGCCCTGATTGGGGGGGGCGGAAGGATGGCTACACCTTC	CASSPDWGGRKDGYTF
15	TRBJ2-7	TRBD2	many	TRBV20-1	TGCAGTGCTAGAAAGTGGCGGGAGAGCTCCTACGAGCAGTACTTC	CSARKWRESSYEQYF
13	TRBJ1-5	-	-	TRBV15	TGTGCCACCAGTGGGGCAGGCGATCAGCCCCAGCATTTT	CATSGAGDQPQHF
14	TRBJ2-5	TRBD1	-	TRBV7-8	TGTGCCAGCAGCCCCGGGACAGCAGAAGAGACCCAGTACTTC	CASSPGTAEETQYF
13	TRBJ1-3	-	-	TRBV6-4	TGTGCCAGCAGTCGGACACGGGCGGGCACCATATATTTT	CASSRTRAGTIYF
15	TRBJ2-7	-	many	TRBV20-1	TGCAGTGCTATTAGCCCTAGCCACAGCTCCTACGAGCAGTACTTC	CSAISPSHSSYEQYF
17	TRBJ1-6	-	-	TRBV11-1	TGTGCCAGCAGCTTGAGTGATCTGAGCTCCTATAATTCACCACCCCACTTT	CASSLSDLSSYNSPPHF
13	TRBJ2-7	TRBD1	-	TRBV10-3	TGTGCCATCGGTATGGACAGGGTGGGGGAGCAGTACTTC	CAIGMDRVGEQYF
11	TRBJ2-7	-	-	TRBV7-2	TGTGCCTGGGCACGTTCTAGCGAGCAGTACTTC	CAWARSSEQYF
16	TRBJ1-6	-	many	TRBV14	TGTGCCAGCAGCCAACACAATAGGGATTATAATTCACCCCTCCACTTT	CASSQHNRDYNSPLHF
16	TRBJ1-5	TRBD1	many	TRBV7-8	TGTGCCAGCAGCCTGAACAGGGGATTCTTCAATCAGCCCCAGCATTTT	CASSLNRGFFNQPQHF
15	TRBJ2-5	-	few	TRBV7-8	TGTGCCAGCAGCCAAGTGGGGGCCCCTCAAGAGACCCAGTACTTC	CASSQVGAPQETQYF
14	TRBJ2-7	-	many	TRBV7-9	TGTGCCAGCAGCAAGCCGGGACACATCTACGAGCAGTACTTC	CASSKPGHIYEQYF
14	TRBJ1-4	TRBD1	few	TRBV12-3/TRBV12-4	TGTGCCAGCAGGGGACAGGGGGTTAATGAAAAACTGTTTTTT	CASRGQGVNEKLFF
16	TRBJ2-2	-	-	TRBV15	TGTGCCACCAGCAGAGTTCCACTTATTTCGGCCGGGGAGCTGTTTTTT	CATSRVPLISAGELFF
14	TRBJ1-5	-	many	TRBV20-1	TGCAGTGCTAGGAGGACAGATAGCAATCAGCCCCAGCATTTT	CSARRTDSNQPQHF
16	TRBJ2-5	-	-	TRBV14	TGTGCCAGCAGCCAAGTAGGATTGAACCCGAGGGAGACCCAGTACTTC	CASSQVGLNPRETQYF
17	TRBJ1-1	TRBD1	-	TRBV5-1	TGCGCCAGCAGCTTGGCCCCAGGGGGCGTAACGGACACTGAAGCTTTCTTT	CASSLAPGGVTDTEAFF
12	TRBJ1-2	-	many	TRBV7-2	TGTGCCAGCACAGCCGATAGGTCTGGCTACACCTTC	CASTADRSGYTF
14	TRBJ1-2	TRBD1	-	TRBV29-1	TGCAGCGTTGAAGCTTCAGGGGGCTACTATGGCTACACCTTC	CSVEASGGYYGYTF
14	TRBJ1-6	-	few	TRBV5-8	TGTGCCAGCAGCTTGGCGCCGGACTATTCACCCCTCCACTTT	CASSLAPDYSPLHF
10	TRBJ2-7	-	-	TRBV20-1	TGCAGTGCTGGAAGTTACGAGCAGTACTTC	CSAGSYEQYF
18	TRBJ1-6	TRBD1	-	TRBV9	TGCGCCAGCAGTGAGTTGATGGGTCGGACAGGGGGCAATTCACCCCTCCACTTT	CASSELMGRTGGNSPLHF
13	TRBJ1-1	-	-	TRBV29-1	TGCAGCGTTGAGCGCTCTGGAAACACTGAAGCTTTCTTT	CSVERSGNTEAFF
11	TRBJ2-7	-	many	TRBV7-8	TGTGCCAGCAGCCCCAGCTCCGAGCAGTACTTC	CASSPSSEQYF
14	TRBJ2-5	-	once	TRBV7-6	TGTGCCAGCAGCCCCGGGACTGTGGAAGAGACCCAGTACTTC	CASSPGTVEETQYF
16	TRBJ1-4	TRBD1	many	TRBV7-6	TGTGCCAGCAGCTTAGGTGGGACAGCCCTTAATGAAAAACTGTTTTTT	CASSLGGTALNEKLFF
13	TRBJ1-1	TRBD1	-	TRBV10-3	TGTGCCTCTGCGACAGGGAGAGTCACTGAAGCTTTCTTT	CASATGRVTEAFF
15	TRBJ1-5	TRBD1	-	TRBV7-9	TGTGCCAGCAGCCAAGCGACAGGGAAAGATCAGCCCCAGCATTTT	CASSQATGKDQPQHF
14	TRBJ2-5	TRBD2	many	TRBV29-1	TGCAGCGTTGAAGATGGAGCGGGGGCCGGGACCCAGTACTTC	CSVEDGAGAGTQYF
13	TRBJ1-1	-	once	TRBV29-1	TGCAGCGTTGAGGGACTAGCAGGCACTGAAGCTTTCTTT	CSVEGLAGTEAFF
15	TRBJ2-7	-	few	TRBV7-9	TGTGCCAGCAGATCTGAACCGGGTCAAACCTACGAGCAGTACTTC	CASRSEPGQTYEQYF
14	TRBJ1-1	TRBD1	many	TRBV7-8	TGTGCCAGCAGCTCACAGGGGGCGGAGACTGAAGCTTTCTTT	CASSSQGAETEAFF
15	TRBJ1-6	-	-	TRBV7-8	TGTGCCAGCAGAGGGGACAACCGGGCGAATTCACCCCTCCACTTT	CASRGDNRANSPLHF
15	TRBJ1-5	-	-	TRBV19	TGTGCCAGTAGTCCACTTACAGGGCTGAATCAGCCCCAGCATTTT	CASSPLTGLNQPQHF
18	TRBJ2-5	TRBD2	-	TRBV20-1	TGCAGTGCTAGGGGAATAGGACAGGCCCTGCGGGGGGGAGAGACCCAGTACTTC	CSARGIGQALRGGETQYF
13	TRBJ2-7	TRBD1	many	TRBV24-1	TGTGCCACTTCCGGGACAGGGGACTACGAGCAGTACTTC	CATSGTGDYEQYF
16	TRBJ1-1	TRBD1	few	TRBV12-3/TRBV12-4	TGTGCCAGCAGTTTAGCCGGACAGGGGGCGTTGACTGAAGCTTTCTTT	CASSLAGQGALTEAFF
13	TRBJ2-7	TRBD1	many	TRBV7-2	TGTGCCAGCAGCCAACATGACAGGGGGCCTCAGTACTTC	CASSQHDRGPQYF
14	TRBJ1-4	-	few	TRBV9	TGTGCCAGCAGCTTAGGAGACCTTAATGAAAAACTGTTTTTT	CASSLGDLNEKLFF
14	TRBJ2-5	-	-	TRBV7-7	TGTGCTAGCAGCCGGAGGGCGACTGAGGAGACCCAGTACTTC	CASSRRATEETQYF
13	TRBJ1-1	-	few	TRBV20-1	TGCAGTGCTACGGTCGAACTGGACACTGAAGCTTTCTTT	CSATVELDTEAFF
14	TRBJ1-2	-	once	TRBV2	TGTGCCAGCAGTTTCCCCCCACCCCTCTATGGCTACACCTTC	CASSFPPPLYGYTF
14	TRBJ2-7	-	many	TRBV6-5	TGTGCCAGCAGTCCTAGGACGTTCACCTACGAGCAGTACTTC	CASSPRTFTYEQYF
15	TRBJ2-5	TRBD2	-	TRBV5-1	TGCGCCAGCAGCTTTAGCGGGAGGCCTCAAGAGACCCAGTACTTC	CASSFSGRPQETQYF
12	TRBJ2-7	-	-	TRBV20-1	TGCAGCAGCGTGGGGGCCTCCAACGAGCAGTACTTC	CSSVGASNEQYF
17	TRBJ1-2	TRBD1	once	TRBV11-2	TGTGCCAGCAGCCCACGAAGCCTGACAGGGGGAACAGGTGGCTACACCTTC	CASSPRSLTGGTGGYTF
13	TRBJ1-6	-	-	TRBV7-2	TGTGCCAGCAGCCATCCAGGGGATTCACCCCTCCACTTT	CASSHPGDSPLHF
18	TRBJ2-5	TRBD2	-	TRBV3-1	TGTGCCAGCAGCCAAGATATCGGCGGGACTAGCGGTCGGGAGACCCAGTACTTC	CASSQDIGGTSGRETQYF
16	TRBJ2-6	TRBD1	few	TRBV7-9	TGTGCCAGCAGCACCGGGACAGTCTCTGGGGCCAACGTCCTGACTTTC	CASSTGTVSGANVLTF
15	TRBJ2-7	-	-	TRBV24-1	TGTGCCACCAGCGTTCGGGGAGGAACCGGCTACGAGCAGTACTTC	CATSVRGGTGYEQYF
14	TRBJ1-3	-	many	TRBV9	TGTGCCAGCAGCGTAGGACAGGCTGGAAACACCATATATTTT	CASSVGQAGNTIYF
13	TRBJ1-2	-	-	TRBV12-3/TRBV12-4	TGTGCCAGCAGTTCCAGTCTTGACTATGGCTACACCTTC	CASSSSLDYGYTF